These T cell receptor beta chains were read from a single sample in a study of post-analysis software for immune sequencing data. TCRdb processed the PCR reads anew with MiXCR; each CDR3 protein has one entry. The repertoire holds roughly 580,000 distinct CDR3 sequences, with roughly 46% as singletons. Sequencing was performed on blood. Source of these receptors: a girl aged 10 to 17 with multiple sclerosis. Each CDR3 is given with its conserved first and last residue. A D gene is named only where the DNA matches it firmly. Clone sizes are given selectively: once, few, many, or a class where the clone is expanded.

size | J | V | D | DNA | CDR3
few | TRBJ2-4 | TRBV5-6 | NA | TGTGCCAGCGGTGTATCCGGGGGCCTCCAAAACATTCAGTACTTC | CASGVSGGLQNIQYF
NA | TRBJ2-1 | TRBV11-1 | TRBD2 | TGTGCCAGCAGCTTAAATCCGCTAGCGGGAGGAGGCAATGAGCAGTTCTTC | CASSLNPLAGGGNEQFF
NA | TRBJ2-3 | TRBV12-3/TRBV12-4 | TRBD2 | TGTGCCAGCGCTACTAGCGGGGGCTCCCGAGGTACGCAGTATTTT | CASATSGGSRGTQYF
NA | TRBJ1-1 | TRBV9 | NA | TGTGCCAGCAGCTCTAGGCCAGGGACGTACACAATGAACACTGAAGCTTTCTTT | CASSSRPGTYTMNTEAFF
NA | TRBJ2-1 | TRBV10-3 | NA | TGTGCCATCAGTGCCCGACAGAGTAGCTCCTACAATGAGCAGTTCTTC | CAISARQSSSYNEQFF
few | TRBJ2-1 | TRBV4-1 | NA | TGCGCCAGCAGCACCCTCTTCGCAAATGAGCAGTTCTTC | CASSTLFANEQFF
NA | TRBJ1-2 | TRBV12-3/TRBV12-4 | NA | TGTGCCAGCAGTTTGGGGCAGGGGTTTCGAGGCTACACCTTC | CASSLGQGFRGYTF
NA | TRBJ2-1 | TRBV7-3 | NA | TGTGCCAGCAGCCCCACTCGAGGGCATGAGCAGTTCTTC | CASSPTRGHEQFF
NA | TRBJ2-5 | TRBV12-3/TRBV12-4 | NA | TGTGCCAGCAGTCCTTCTTACCAGACCCAGTACTTC | CASSPSYQTQYF
NA | TRBJ2-5 | TRBV19 | TRBD2 | TGTGCCAGTAGTGCAAGGACTAGCGGCCAAGAGACCCAGTACTTC | CASSARTSGQETQYF
few | TRBJ2-7 | TRBV10-3 | NA | TGTGCCATCAGTGAGTCGAGGGCGAGCGAGCAGTACTTC | CAISESRASEQYF
NA | TRBJ2-3 | TRBV5-5 | NA | TGTGCCAGCAGCTTGAGTTTCATAGATACGCAGTATTTT | CASSLSFIDTQYF
few | TRBJ2-1 | TRBV29-1 | TRBD1 | TGCAGCTCCAAACAGGGGTTTTTAGCGAATGAGCAGTTCTTC | CSSKQGFLANEQFF
NA | TRBJ2-4 | TRBV5-5 | NA | TGTGCCAGCAGCTTGGCAGGACTCGTGTCGGACATTCAGTACTTC | CASSLAGLVSDIQYF
NA | TRBJ2-5 | TRBV4-1 | NA | TGCGCCAGCAGCCTTCCCACAGGAGAGACCCAGTACTTC | CASSLPTGETQYF
NA | TRBJ1-1 | TRBV21-1 | NA | TGTGCCAGCAGCGACGGGCCGCAGCCGAACACTGAAGCTTTCTTT | CASSDGPQPNTEAFF
NA | TRBJ2-1 | TRBV6-5 | TRBD1 | TGTGCCAACAGTTTCCCCGGGACAGGAAATGAGCAGTTCTTC | CANSFPGTGNEQFF
NA | TRBJ2-4 | TRBV20-1 | NA | TGCAGTGCTAGGGGACCCAGGGAAGAGCAGTACTTC | CSARGPREEQYF